The entry that follows covers one T cell receptor beta chain sequence. The antigen is not known. These data come from a study of T-cell reconstitution after alpha-beta-depleted transplantation in children. TCRbeta library construction was performed incorporating unique molecular identifiers. TCRdb reprocessed the PCR reads via MiXCR and lists one record per CDR3 protein. The sample lists about a million distinct CDR3 sequences, roughly 29% seen once, with under 30% in the top ten. The CDR3 loop spans 16 amino acids. Between the trimmed V and J ends, which lost 5 bases and 4 bases, there was a span of 20 bases. Germline V lookup: CDR1 SGHVS, CDR2 FQNEAQ. Findings and limits, study-wide: One year after transplant, T-cell counts and diversity came mostly from newly produced T cells.

The receptor was isolated from a boy under two years old who had a stem cell transplant for SCID, so the T cells may come from the graft donor. This material consisted of PBMCs, mostly from graft donor cells, taken 360 days after TCRalphabeta/CD19-depleted stem cell transplant. V is TRBV7-8 and J is TRBJ1-1; tentative D call: TRBD1 (6 bases). CDR3 DNA: TGTGCCAGCAGCGCCTCAGGGGTGACGCGAGGCACTGAAGCTTTCTTT. It is translated as CASSASGVTRGTEAFF. The full variable domain, completed using reference TRBV7-8 and TRBJ1-1, is GAGVSQSPRYKVAKRGQDVALRCDPISGHVSLFWYQQALGQGPEFLTYFQNEAQLDKSGLPSDRFFAERPEGSVSTLKIQRTQQEDSAVYLCASSASGVTRGTEAFFGQGTRLTVV.